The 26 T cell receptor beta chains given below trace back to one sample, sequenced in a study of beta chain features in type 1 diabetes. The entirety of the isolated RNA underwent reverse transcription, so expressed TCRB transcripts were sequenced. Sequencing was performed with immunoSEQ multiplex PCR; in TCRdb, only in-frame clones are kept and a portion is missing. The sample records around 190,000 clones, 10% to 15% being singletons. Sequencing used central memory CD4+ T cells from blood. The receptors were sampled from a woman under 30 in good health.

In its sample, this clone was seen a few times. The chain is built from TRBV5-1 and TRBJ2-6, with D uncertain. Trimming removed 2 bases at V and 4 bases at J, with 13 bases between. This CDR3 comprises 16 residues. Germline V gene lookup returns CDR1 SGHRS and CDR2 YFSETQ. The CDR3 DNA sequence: TGCGCCAGCAGCTTTGGGTCAGCGACCGGGGCCAACGTCCTGACTTTC. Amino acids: CASSFGSATGANVLTF.

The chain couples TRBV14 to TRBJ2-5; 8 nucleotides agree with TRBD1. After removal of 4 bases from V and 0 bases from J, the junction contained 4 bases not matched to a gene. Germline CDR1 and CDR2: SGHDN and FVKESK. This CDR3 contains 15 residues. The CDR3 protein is CASSPRTGNQETQYF. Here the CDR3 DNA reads TGTGCCAGCAGCCCGAGGACAGGGAACCAAGAGACCCAGTACTTC.

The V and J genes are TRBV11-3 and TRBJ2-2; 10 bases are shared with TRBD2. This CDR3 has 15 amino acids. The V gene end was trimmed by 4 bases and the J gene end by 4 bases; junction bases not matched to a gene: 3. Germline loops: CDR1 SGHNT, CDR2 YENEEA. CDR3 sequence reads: CASSSSGSGTGELFF. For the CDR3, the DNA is TGTGCCAGCAGCTCTAGCGGGAGTGGCACCGGGGAGCTGTTTTTT.

The CDR3 here is CASEYSNQPQHF. For the CDR3, the DNA is TGTGCCAGCGAGTATAGCAATCAGCCCCAGCATTTT. V usage is TRBV28 and J usage is TRBJ1-5; D is undetermined. CDR1 and CDR2 from the germline V gene are MDHEN and SYDVKM. Trimming removed 8 bases at V and 0 bases at J, with 5 bases between. The CDR3 consists of 12 residues.

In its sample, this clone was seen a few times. CDR3 residues: CASSSTRDNYGYTF. The CDR3 DNA reads TGTGCCAGCAGTTCAACTAGGGATAACTATGGCTACACCTTC. V usage is TRBV28 and J usage is TRBJ1-2; D is unresolved. Between the trimmed V and J ends, which lost 4 bases and 1 base, there was a span of 10 bases. The CDR3 extends over 14 amino acids. Germline V gene data show CDR1 as MDHEN and CDR2 as SYDVKM.

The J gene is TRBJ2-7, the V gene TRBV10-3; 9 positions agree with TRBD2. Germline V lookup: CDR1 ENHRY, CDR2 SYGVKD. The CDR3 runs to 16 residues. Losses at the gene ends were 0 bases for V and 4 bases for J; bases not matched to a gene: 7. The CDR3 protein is CAISESKVAGEYEQYF. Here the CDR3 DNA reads TGTGCCATCAGTGAGTCGAAGGTAGCGGGAGAGTACGAGCAGTACTTC.

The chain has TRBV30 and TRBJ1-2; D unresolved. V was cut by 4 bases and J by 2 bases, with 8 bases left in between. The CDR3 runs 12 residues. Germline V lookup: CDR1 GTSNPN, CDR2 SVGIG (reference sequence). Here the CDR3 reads CAWNPGNYGYTF. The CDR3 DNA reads TGTGCCTGGAACCCGGGAAACTATGGCTACACCTTC.

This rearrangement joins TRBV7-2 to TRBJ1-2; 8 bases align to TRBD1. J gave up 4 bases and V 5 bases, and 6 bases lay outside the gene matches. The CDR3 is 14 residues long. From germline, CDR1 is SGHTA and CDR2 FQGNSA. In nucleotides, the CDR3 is TGTGCCAGCAGCCCAGGACAGGGTGCCTATGGCTACACCTTC. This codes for CASSPGQGAYGYTF.

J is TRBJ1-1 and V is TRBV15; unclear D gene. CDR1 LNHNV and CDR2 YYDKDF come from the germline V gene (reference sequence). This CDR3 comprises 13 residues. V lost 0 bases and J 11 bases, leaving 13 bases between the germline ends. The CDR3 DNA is TGTGCCACCAGCAGAGATAACGGGGAACGGGCTTTCTTT. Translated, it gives CATSRDNGERAFF.

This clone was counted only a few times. CDR3 nucleotides: TGTGCCTGGAGTGTAGCTGGCGGGGGCGCCCAGTACTTC. Amino acids: CAWSVAGGGAQYF. The rearrangement links TRBV30 to TRBJ2-5; D is possibly TRBD2 (7 bases). V gave up 0 bases and J gave up 9 bases, with 14 bases separating them. CDR3 size: 13 residues. From germline, CDR1 is GTSNPN and CDR2 SVGIG (reference sequence).

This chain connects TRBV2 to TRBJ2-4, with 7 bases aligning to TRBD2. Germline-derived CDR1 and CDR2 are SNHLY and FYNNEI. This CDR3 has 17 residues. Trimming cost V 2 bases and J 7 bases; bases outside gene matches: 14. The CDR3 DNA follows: TGTGCCAGCAGTGAATTTGTCGTGATGAGAGCGGGGAACATTCAGTACTTC. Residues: CASSEFVVMRAGNIQYF.

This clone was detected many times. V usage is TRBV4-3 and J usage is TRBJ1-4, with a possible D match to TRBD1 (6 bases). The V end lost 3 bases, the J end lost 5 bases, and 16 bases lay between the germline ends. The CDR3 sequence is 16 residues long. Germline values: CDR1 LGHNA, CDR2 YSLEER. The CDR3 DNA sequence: TGCGCCAGCAGCCAGGATATGAGGGGGGGCAATGAAAAACTGTTTTTT. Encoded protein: CASSQDMRGGNEKLFF.

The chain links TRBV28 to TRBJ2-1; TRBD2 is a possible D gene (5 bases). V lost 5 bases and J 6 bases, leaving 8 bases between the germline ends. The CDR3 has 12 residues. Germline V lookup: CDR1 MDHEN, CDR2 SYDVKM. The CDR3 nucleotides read TGTGCCAGCAGTCGGACTGCCAATGAGCAGTTCTTC. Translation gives CASSRTANEQFF.

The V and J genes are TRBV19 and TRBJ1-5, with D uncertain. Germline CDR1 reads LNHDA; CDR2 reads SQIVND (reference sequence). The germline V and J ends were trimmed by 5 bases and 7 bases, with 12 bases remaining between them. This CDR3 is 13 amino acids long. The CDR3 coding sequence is TGTGCCAGTAGTGCCCAGGAGGGACAGCCCCAGCATTTT. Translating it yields CASSAQEGQPQHF. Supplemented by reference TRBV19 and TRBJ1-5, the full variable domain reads DGGITQSPKYLFRKEGQNVTLSCEQNLNHDAMYWYRQDPGQGLRLIYYSQIVNDFQKGDIAEGYSVSREKKESFPLTVTSAQKNPTAFYLCASSAQEGQPQHFGDGTRLSIL.

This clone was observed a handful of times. CDR3 DNA sequence: TGTGCCAGCAGTTCATCGCCAGGACAGGGGACCGGGGAGCTGTTTTTT. Its translation: CASSSSPGQGTGELFF. The chain links TRBV28 to TRBJ2-2; 9 bases are a match to TRBD1. The V and J ends lost 4 bases and 5 bases, in that order; junction bases with no gene match: 8. The germline V gene has CDR1 MDHEN and CDR2 SYDVKM. The CDR3 sequence is 16 residues long.

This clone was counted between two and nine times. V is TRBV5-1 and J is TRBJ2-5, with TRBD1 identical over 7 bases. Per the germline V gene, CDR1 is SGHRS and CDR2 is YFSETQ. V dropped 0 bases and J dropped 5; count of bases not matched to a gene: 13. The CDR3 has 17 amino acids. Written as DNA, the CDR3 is TGCGCCAGCAGCTTGGAGCCAGGGGGATTGGGCACGGAGACCCAGTACTTC. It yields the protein CASSLEPGGLGTETQYF.

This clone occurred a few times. CDR3: CASSFGGSGDTQYF. The CDR3, as DNA: TGTGCCAGCAGTTTCGGGGGGTCTGGAGATACGCAGTATTTT. The V gene is TRBV6-1, the J gene TRBJ2-3; TRBD2 aligns across 7 bases. The CDR3 totals 14 residues. J was trimmed by 5 bases and V by 5 bases; bases with no gene match: 7. Germline assignment: CDR1 MNHNS and CDR2 SASEGT.

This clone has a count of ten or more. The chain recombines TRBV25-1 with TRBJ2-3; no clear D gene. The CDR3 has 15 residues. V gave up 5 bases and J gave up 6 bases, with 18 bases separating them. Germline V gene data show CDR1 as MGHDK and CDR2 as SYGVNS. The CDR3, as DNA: TGTGCCAGCAGTAACCCCCTAGGTGGAAAGGATACGCAGTATTTT. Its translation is CASSNPLGGKDTQYF.

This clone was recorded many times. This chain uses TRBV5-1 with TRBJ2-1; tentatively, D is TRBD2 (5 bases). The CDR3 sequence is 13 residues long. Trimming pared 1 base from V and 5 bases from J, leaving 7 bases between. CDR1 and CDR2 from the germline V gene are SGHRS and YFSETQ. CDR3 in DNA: TGCGCCAGCAGCTTGCGGCGGGACAATGAGCAGTTCTTC. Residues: CASSLRRDNEQFF.

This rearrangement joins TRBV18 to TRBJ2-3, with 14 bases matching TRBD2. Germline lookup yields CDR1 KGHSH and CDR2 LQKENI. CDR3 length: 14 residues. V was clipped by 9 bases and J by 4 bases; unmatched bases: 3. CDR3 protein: CASSGLAGADTQYF. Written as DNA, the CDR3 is TGTGCCAGTTCGGGACTAGCGGGAGCAGATACGCAGTATTTT.

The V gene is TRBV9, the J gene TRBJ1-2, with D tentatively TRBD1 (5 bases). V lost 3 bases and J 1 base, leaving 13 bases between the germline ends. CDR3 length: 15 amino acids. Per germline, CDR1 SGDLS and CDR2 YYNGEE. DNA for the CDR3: TGTGCCAGCAGCGCGGCTGACAGATTTAACTATGGCTACACCTTC. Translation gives CASSAADRFNYGYTF. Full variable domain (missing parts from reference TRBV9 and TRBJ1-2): DSGVTQTPKHLITATGQRVTLRCSPRSGDLSVYWYQQSLDQGLQFLIQYYNGEERAKGNILERFSAQQFPDLHSELNLSSLELGDSALYFCASSAADRFNYGYTFGSGTRLTVV.

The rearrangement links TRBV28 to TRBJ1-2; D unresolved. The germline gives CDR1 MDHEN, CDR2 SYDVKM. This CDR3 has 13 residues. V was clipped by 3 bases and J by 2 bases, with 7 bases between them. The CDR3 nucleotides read TGTGCCAGCAGTTTCACGGGGAACTATGGCTACACCTTC. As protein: CASSFTGNYGYTF.

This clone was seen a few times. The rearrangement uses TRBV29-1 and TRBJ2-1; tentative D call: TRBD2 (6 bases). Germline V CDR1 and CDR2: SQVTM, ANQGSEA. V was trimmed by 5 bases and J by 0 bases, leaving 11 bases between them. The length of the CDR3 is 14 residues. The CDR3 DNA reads TGCAGCGTTTCGGGGGAGAGCTCCTACAATGAGCAGTTCTTC. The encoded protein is CSVSGESSYNEQFF.

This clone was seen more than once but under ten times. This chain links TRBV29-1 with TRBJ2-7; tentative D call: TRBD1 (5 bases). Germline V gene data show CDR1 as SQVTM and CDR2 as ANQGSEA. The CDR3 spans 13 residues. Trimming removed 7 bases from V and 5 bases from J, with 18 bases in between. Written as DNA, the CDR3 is TGCAGCGCTGCAATTTCAGGGTCCGACGAGCAGTACTTC. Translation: CSAAISGSDEQYF.

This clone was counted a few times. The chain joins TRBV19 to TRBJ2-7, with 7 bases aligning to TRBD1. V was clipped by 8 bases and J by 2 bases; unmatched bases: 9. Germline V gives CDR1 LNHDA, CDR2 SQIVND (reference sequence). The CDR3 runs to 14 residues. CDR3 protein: CASLPSDRPYEQYF. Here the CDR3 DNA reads TGTGCCAGTTTACCTTCGGACAGGCCCTACGAGCAGTACTTC.

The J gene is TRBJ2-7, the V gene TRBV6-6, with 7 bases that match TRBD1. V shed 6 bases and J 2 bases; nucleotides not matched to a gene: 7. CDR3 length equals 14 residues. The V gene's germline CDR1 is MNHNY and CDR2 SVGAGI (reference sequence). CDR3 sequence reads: CASRTGTDAYEQYF. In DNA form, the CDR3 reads TGTGCCAGCAGGACAGGGACAGACGCCTACGAGCAGTACTTC.